This T cell receptor beta chain was retrieved from a study of Graves' ophthalmopathy and Graves' hyperthyroidism. Clinical symptoms and serum thyroxine were used for diagnosis; TRAb, thyroid ultrasound and orbital computed tomography were also relied on. This clonotype was observed many times. This CDR3 is built from 14 residues. The V and J ends lost 3 bases and 9 bases, in that order; junction bases with no gene match: 12. CDR1 DFQATT and CDR2 SNEGSKA come from the germline V gene (reference sequence). Using RNA transcripts, the TCR beta CDR3 regions were amplified. The first-round RT-PCR employed HTBI primers together with the Qiagen OneStep RT-PCR kit. A multiplex PCR was then performed as the second round. Each CDR3 protein is one row after TCRdb ran MiXCR on the multiplex PCR reads. The sample has 360,000 or so distinct CDR3 sequences; about 17% are singletons.

The rearrangement uses TRBV20-1 and TRBJ2-7; TRBD1 matches 9 bases. Sequencing was carried out using peripheral blood. This clonotype originated in a woman under 30 with Graves' ophthalmopathy. CDR3 in amino acids: CSARETGGLSVQYF. CDR3 bases: TGCAGTGCTAGGGAGACAGGGGGGCTAAGCGTGCAGTACTTC.